What follows are 21 T cell receptor beta chains derived from one specimen sequenced in a study of CD8+ T cells in alopecia areata. RNA, once extracted, was reverse transcribed into cDNA for use as the sequencing template. Libraries were prepared by immunoSEQ multiplex PCR; TCRdb keeps only in-frame clonotypes and omits some of them. The table has tens of thousands of clones, around 54% seen once; the top ten hold approximately 5.4%. Material for sequencing was NKG2D-high CD8+ T cells sorted from blood. The receptors were sampled from a human donor with alopecia areata.

V and J are TRBV27 and TRBJ2-7; D is perhaps TRBD1 (5 bases). The CDR3 has 12 residues. The germline V gene has CDR1 MNHEY and CDR2 SMNVEV (reference sequence). The germline V and J ends were trimmed by 7 bases and 3 bases, with 10 bases remaining between them. This CDR3 is CASKTADYEQYF. The CDR3 coding sequence is TGTGCCAGCAAGACAGCAGACTACGAGCAGTACTTC.

This clone was observed a single time. The V gene is TRBV25-1, the J gene TRBJ1-1, with 7 bases that match TRBD1. Germline V CDR1 and CDR2: MGHDK, SYGVNS. CDR3 length: 12 residues. V shed 6 bases, J shed 4 bases, and the junction held 2 bases outside the gene matches. CDR3 sequence reads: CASRTGPTEAFF. The CDR3 region has the DNA TGTGCCAGCAGGACAGGGCCCACTGAAGCTTTCTTT. Variable domain in full (rest from reference TRBV25-1 and TRBJ1-1): EADIYQTPRYLVIGTGKKITLECSQTMGHDKMYWYQQDPGMELHLIHYSYGVNSTEKGDLSSESTVSRIRTEHFPLTLESARPSHTSQYLCASRTGPTEAFFGQGTRLTVV.

The V and J genes are TRBV30 and TRBJ1-2; D might be TRBD1 (5 bases). The CDR3 totals 12 residues. With 6 bases removed from V and 4 bases from J, the gap between germline ends came to 12 bases. Germline CDR1 GTSNPN, CDR2 SVGIG (reference sequence). The CDR3 loop reads CACLDISYGYTF. The DNA for the CDR3 is TGTGCCTGCCTGGACATCTCCTATGGCTACACCTTC.

The chain links TRBV29-1 to TRBJ2-7; 7 bases fit TRBD1. The CDR3 covers 12 residues. The ends lost 1 base at V and 6 bases at J; junction bases unmatched: 3. In germline, CDR1 is SQVTM, CDR2 ANQGSEA. The CDR3 DNA reads as TGCAGCGTTGAAGGACAGGGTGTCGAGCAGTACTTC. Translation: CSVEGQGVEQYF.

This clone was counted between two and nine times. The chain combines TRBV13 with TRBJ2-7, with TRBD2 matching over 7 bases. Germline V gives CDR1 PRHDT, CDR2 FYEKMQ (reference sequence). Germline trimming cut 1 base from V and 2 bases from J; bases unmatched to any gene: 5. The CDR3 totals 15 residues. The CDR3 DNA sequence: TGTGCCAGCAGCTTAGCAAGCGGGGCTCCCTACGAGCAGTACTTC. Translated: CASSLASGAPYEQYF.

The chain links TRBV15 to TRBJ2-5; the match to TRBD2 covers 7 bases. V lost 6 bases and J lost 1; bases outside the gene matches: 11. This CDR3 contains 16 residues. Germline CDR1 and CDR2: LNHNV and YYDKDF (reference sequence). The CDR3 nucleotides read TGTGCCACCAGGTTCGCGGGCGGGGGACGCCAAGAGACCCAGTACTTC. Its translation: CATRFAGGGRQETQYF.

V gene TRBV27 combines with J gene TRBJ2-5; D gene ambiguous. V was clipped by 8 bases and J by 5 bases, with 15 bases between them. This CDR3 is built from 13 residues. The germline gives CDR1 MNHEY, CDR2 SMNVEV (reference sequence). CDR3 DNA: TGTGCCAGCTGGACCCCACTGGGGGAGACCCAGTACTTC. Its protein product is CASWTPLGETQYF.

This clone was counted a few times. The J gene is TRBJ2-1, the V gene TRBV2, with D unresolved. The germline V gene has CDR1 SNHLY and CDR2 FYNNEI. Deletions cut 3 bases from V and 6 bases from J, with 0 bases between. This CDR3 spans 10 amino acids. The chain's CDR3 is CASSDNEQFF. The CDR3 DNA reads as TGTGCCAGCAGTGACAATGAGCAGTTCTTC.

V usage is TRBV4-1 and J usage is TRBJ2-3; D remains ambiguous. Trimming shortened V by 0 bases and J by 6 bases, and 4 bases separated the two germline ends. The CDR3 totals 12 residues. Germline CDR1 and CDR2: MGHRA and YSYEKL. CDR3 sequence reads: CASSQDQDTQYF. Here the CDR3 DNA reads TGCGCCAGCAGCCAAGACCAGGATACGCAGTATTTT.

This clone was seen only a few times. The genes are TRBV29-1 and TRBJ2-7; no firm D call. The CDR3 runs to 12 residues. V was shortened by 7 bases and J by 2 bases, with 12 bases between the two germline ends. The germline CDR1 and CDR2 sequences are SQVTM and ANQGSEA. The DNA for the CDR3 is TGCAGCGCCCGGCAAGACCCCTACGAGCAGTACTTC. It specifies CSARQDPYEQYF.

The chain combines TRBV28 with TRBJ2-1, with D uncertain. Germline lookup yields CDR1 MDHEN and CDR2 SYDVKM. CDR3 length equals 13 residues. V was pared by 2 bases and J by 7 bases, with 9 bases between. DNA of the CDR3: TGTGCCAGCAGTTTAGGGGTTAGGAATGAGCAGTTCTTC. It codes for CASSLGVRNEQFF.

This clone was detected a few times. This chain connects TRBV29-1 to TRBJ2-7; 7 nucleotides match TRBD1. With 2 bases clipped from V and 2 bases from J, the junction kept 9 bases outside the gene matches. The CDR3 covers 15 residues. Germline V gene data show CDR1 as SQVTM and CDR2 as ANQGSEA. Written as DNA, the CDR3 is TGCAGCGTTGAACTCCCCGGGACAGTCGCCTACGAGCAGTACTTC. Its protein product is CSVELPGTVAYEQYF.

Only a few counts were recorded for this clone. V gene TRBV29-1 combines with J gene TRBJ2-2; D may be TRBD1 or TRBD2 (5 bases each). The CDR3 consists of 12 residues. Trimming pared 3 bases from V and 6 bases from J, leaving 8 bases between. Per the germline V gene, CDR1 is SQVTM and CDR2 is ANQGSEA. CDR3 in amino acids: CSVEVGAGELFF. DNA of the CDR3: TGCAGCGTTGAGGTGGGGGCCGGGGAGCTGTTTTTT.

This clone was counted only a few times. The CDR3 region has the DNA TGTGCCATCAGTGACCTGTCCTACGAAGGCACTGAAGCTTTCTTT. Translation gives CAISDLSYEGTEAFF. The V gene is TRBV10-3, the J gene TRBJ1-1; D call uncertain. This CDR3 comprises 15 residues. V lost 3 bases and J 4 bases, leaving 15 bases between the germline ends. CDR1 is ENHRY and CDR2 is SYGVKD in the germline V gene.

J is TRBJ2-4 and V is TRBV6-6; D is uncertain. Trimming pared 10 bases from V and 0 bases from J, leaving 7 bases between. The CDR3 runs to 12 residues. CDR1 is MNHNY, CDR2 SVGAGI, per germline (reference sequence). The CDR3 bases are TGTGCCATTGCGGAAGCCAAAAACATTCAGTACTTC. Protein: CAIAEAKNIQYF.

This clone was seen only a few times. V is TRBV2 and J is TRBJ2-5; TRBD2 is a possible D gene (7 bases). The V and J ends lost 4 bases and 1 base respectively, with 16 bases between them. The germline V gene has CDR1 SNHLY and CDR2 FYNNEI. This CDR3 has 16 amino acids. CDR3 residues: CASSGEGGAAQETQYF. The CDR3 DNA sequence: TGTGCCAGCAGTGGCGAGGGGGGGGCCGCCCAAGAGACCCAGTACTTC.

The chain combines TRBV27 with TRBJ1-5; the D is unclear. The V and J ends lost 6 bases and 7 bases respectively, with 13 bases between them. The CDR3 consists of 13 residues. Germline V gene lookup returns CDR1 MNHEY and CDR2 SMNVEV (reference sequence). This chain's CDR3 is CASSYGSKQPQHF. The CDR3 DNA sequence: TGTGCCAGCAGCTACGGAAGTAAGCAGCCCCAGCATTTT.

The rearrangement joins TRBV6-5 to TRBJ1-1; a possible D gene is TRBD1 (6 bases). Trimming pared 4 bases from V and 10 bases from J, leaving 16 bases between. The CDR3 length is 13 residues. Germline V gives CDR1 MNHEY, CDR2 SVGAGI. The CDR3 nucleotides read TGTGCCAGCAGTTTGGCACAGGGTTTTGGAGCTTTCTTT. This gives the protein CASSLAQGFGAFF.

Written as DNA, the CDR3 is TGTGCCAGCAGTCGGTTAGCGACAGATACGCAGTATTTT. This translates into CASSRLATDTQYF. V and J are TRBV2 and TRBJ2-3, with D tentatively TRBD2 (5 bases). Per germline, CDR1 SNHLY and CDR2 FYNNEI. Trimming removed 5 bases from V and 3 bases from J, with 9 bases in between. This CDR3 spans 13 amino acids.

The chain couples TRBV27 to TRBJ2-7; possibly TRBD1 for D (6 bases). The germline V gene has CDR1 MNHEY and CDR2 SMNVEV (reference sequence). V shed 6 bases and J shed 3 bases, with 15 bases lying between them. The CDR3 is made up of 14 amino acids. CDR3 in DNA: TGTGCCAGCAGCAACAGGGATCCCTACTACGAGCAGTACTTC. Its translation: CASSNRDPYYEQYF.

The chain employs TRBV7-9 and TRBJ1-1; tentatively, D is TRBD1 (6 bases). The CDR3 sequence is 14 residues long. V lost 5 bases to trimming and J lost 1 base, with 11 bases between them. Germline V CDR1 and CDR2: SEHNR, FQNEAQ (reference sequence). The CDR3 region has the DNA TGTGCCAGCAGCCAATCGACAGGGAACACTGAAGCTTTCTTT. This translates into CASSQSTGNTEAFF.